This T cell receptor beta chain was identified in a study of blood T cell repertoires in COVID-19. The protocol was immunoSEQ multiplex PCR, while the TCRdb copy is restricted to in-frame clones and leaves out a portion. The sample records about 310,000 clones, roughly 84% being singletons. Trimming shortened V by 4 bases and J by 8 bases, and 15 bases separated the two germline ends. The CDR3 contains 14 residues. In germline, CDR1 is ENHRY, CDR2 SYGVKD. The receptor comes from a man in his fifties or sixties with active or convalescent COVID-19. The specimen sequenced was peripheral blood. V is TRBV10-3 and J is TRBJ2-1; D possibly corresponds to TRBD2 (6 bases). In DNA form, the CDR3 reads TGTGCCATCAGTGGGGACTTGGGAACGGATGAGCAGTTCTTC. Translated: CAISGDLGTDEQFF.